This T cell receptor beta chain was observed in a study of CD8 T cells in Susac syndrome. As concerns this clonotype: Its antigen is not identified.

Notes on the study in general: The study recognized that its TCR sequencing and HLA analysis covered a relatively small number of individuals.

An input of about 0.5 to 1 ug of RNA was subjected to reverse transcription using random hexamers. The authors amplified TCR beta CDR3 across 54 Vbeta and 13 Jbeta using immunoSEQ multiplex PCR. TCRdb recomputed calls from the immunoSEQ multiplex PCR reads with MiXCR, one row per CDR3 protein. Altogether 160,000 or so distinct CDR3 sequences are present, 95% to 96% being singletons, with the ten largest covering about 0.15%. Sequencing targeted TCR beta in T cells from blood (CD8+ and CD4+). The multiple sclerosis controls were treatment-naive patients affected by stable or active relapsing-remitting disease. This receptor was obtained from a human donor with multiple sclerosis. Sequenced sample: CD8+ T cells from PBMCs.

The CDR3 sequence: CAWSAGTNYGYTF. CDR3 DNA: TGTGCCTGGAGTGCAGGGACCAACTATGGCTACACCTTC. The chain employs TRBV30 and TRBJ1-2; TRBD1 might be the D (5 bases). The length of the CDR3 is 13 residues. Germline values: CDR1 GTSNPN, CDR2 SVGIG (reference sequence). The V gene lost 1 base and the J gene lost 2 bases, with 8 bases spanning the gap.